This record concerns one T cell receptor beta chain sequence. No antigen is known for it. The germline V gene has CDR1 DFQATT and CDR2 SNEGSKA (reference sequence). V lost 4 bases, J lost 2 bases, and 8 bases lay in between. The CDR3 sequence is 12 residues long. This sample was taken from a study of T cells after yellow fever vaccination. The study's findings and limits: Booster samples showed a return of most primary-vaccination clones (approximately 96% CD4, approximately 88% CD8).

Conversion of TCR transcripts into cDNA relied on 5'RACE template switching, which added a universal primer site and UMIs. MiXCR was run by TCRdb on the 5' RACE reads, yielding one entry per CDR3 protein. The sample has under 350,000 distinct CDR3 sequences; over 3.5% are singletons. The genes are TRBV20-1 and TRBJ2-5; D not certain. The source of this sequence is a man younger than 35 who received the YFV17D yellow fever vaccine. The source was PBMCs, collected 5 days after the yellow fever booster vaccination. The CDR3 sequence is CSANDAQETQYF. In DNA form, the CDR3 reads TGCAGTGCTAACGACGCACAAGAGACCCAGTACTTC.